This entry is about one T cell receptor beta chain. From germline, CDR1 is SGHNT and CDR2 YYREEE (reference sequence). This CDR3 is 15 amino acids long. Trimming took 0 bases from V and 5 from J, leaving 14 bases between them. The sample is drawn from a study of blood T cell repertoires in COVID-19. Looking at the study overall: Sites across the United States, Italy and Spain contributed samples from acute and convalescent COVID-19. Sources were T cells, B-cell-depleted T cells, or PBMCs; the material itself was cDNA or gDNA.

In the source study's methods: Counts of nucleated cells, estimated from reference gene primer amplification, were obtained. Using immunoSEQ multiplex PCR, the repertoire was profiled, and TCRdb retains in-frame clones only, with some absent. V and J calls and clone size are given by that table; D and trimming were obtained from the DNA. The sample consists of 70,000 to 90,000 clones, approximately 90% of them appearing once. Cohorts were determined from participant-reported clinical history. This sequence originates from a woman between 45 and 65 years old with acute COVID-19. Sequencing was carried out using PBMCs or T cells enriched from blood (not recorded which). V gene TRBV5-4 combines with J gene TRBJ1-2, with D uncertain. The CDR3 nucleotides are TGTGCCAGCAGCTTGGGGTCTTTGGGCGTTTATGGCTACACCTTC. Amino acid sequence: CASSLGSLGVYGYTF.